Each of the 29 T cell receptor beta chains below was sequenced from the same sample in a study of OX40 agonist ivuxolimab in advanced cancers. Profiling relied on immunoSEQ multiplex PCR, and the TCRdb table lists in-frame clones only, not all of them. Here the sample spans about 32,000 clones, approximately 80% being singletons. This material consisted of CD4+ or CD8+ T cells sorted from blood, taken in a trial of the OX40 agonist ivuxolimab. These receptors were taken from an adult with an advanced solid tumor such as melanoma, head and neck, liver or kidney cancer.

This clone was detected once. The junction departs from the called germline gene at one end, perhaps through a read error. The V gene is TRBV7-6, the J gene TRBJ2-1; TRBD2 aligns across 7 bases. Germline V lookup: CDR1 SGHVS, CDR2 FNYEAQ. The CDR3 sequence is 16 residues long. CDR3 in amino acids: CAGSLVSASGYNEQFF. CDR3 nucleotide sequence: TGTGCCGGCAGCTTAGTATCGGCTAGCGGTTACAATGAGCAGTTCTTC.

The chain has TRBV6-1 and TRBJ2-2; 7 bases line up with TRBD2. Germline CDR1 reads MNHNS; CDR2 reads SASEGT. This CDR3 has 16 residues. The trim removed 0 bases at V and 6 bases at J, leaving 7 bases unmatched. The CDR3 spells CASSEAFRGGAGELFF. For the CDR3, the DNA is TGTGCCAGCAGTGAAGCGTTTCGGGGAGGGGCCGGGGAGCTGTTTTTT.

The genes are TRBV27 and TRBJ2-7, with TRBD1 matching 10 bases. CDR1 MNHEY and CDR2 SMNVEV come from the germline V gene (reference sequence). CDR3 length equals 15 residues. With 6 bases clipped from V and 2 bases from J, the junction kept 7 bases outside the gene matches. The CDR3 nucleotides are TGTGCCAGCAGAAACTCCGGGACAGGGGCCTACGAGCAGTACTTC. Residues: CASRNSGTGAYEQYF.

This sequence joins TRBV28 and TRBJ1-6; possibly TRBD1 for D (5 bases). This CDR3 contains 17 residues. CDR1 and CDR2 from the germline V gene are MDHEN and SYDVKM. Deletions cut 3 bases from V and 0 bases from J, with 12 bases between. The CDR3 sequence: CASSLLGESSYNSPLHF. The CDR3 bases are TGTGCCAGCAGTTTGCTAGGGGAGAGCTCCTATAATTCACCCCTCCACTTT.

This sequence joins TRBV1 and TRBJ1-5. TRBV1 is a pseudogene. CDR3 length equals 18 residues. CDR3 nucleotides: TGCACCAGCAGCCAAATATTACTTAGCCCAGAGGGGAATCAGCCCCAGCATTTT. This gives the protein CTSSQILLSPEGNQPQHF.

The CDR3 nucleotides are TGTGCCAGCAGCTTTAACACGGCCTCTGGAAACACCATATATTTT. This sequence encodes CASSFNTASGNTIYF. This chain links TRBV5-4 with TRBJ1-3; D remains unclear. CDR3 length: 15 residues. V was pared by 2 bases and J by 0 bases, with 9 bases between. Germline V gene data show CDR1 as SGHNT and CDR2 as YYREEE (reference sequence).

The chain employs TRBV28 and TRBJ1-4; tentatively, D is TRBD1 (5 bases). Deletions cut 6 bases from V and 5 bases from J, with 19 bases between. The CDR3 has 16 residues. Germline CDR1 reads MDHEN; CDR2 reads SYDVKM. CDR3 coding DNA: TGTGCCAGCAGCCCCCCCCGGACAAGGCTGAATGAAAAACTGTTTTTT. Translating gives CASSPPRTRLNEKLFF.

On this clone: At one end, the junction sequence differs from germline, possibly due to a read error. J is TRBJ2-3 and V is TRBV6-1; no reliable D call. Germline lookup yields CDR1 MNHNS and CDR2 SASEGT. The CDR3 extends over 15 amino acids. The CDR3 DNA follows: TGTGCCCGCAGTGACTCGACACCGGGCACAGATACGCAGTATTTT. It yields the protein CARSDSTPGTDTQYF.

This clone was seen just once. The genes are TRBV4-1 and TRBJ1-2; D not resolved. The CDR3 covers 15 residues. Germline CDR1 reads MGHRA; CDR2 reads YSYEKL. The V and J ends lost 0 bases and 4 bases respectively, with 12 bases between them. The DNA of the CDR3 is TGCGCCAGCAGCCAAGACTTACGGCAAATCTATGGCTACACCTTC. Translated, it gives CASSQDLRQIYGYTF.

The chain links TRBV5-5 to TRBJ1-6; 7 positions agree with TRBD1. Germline V CDR1 and CDR2: SGHKS, YYEKEE (reference sequence). CDR3 length: 16 amino acids. V lost 3 bases to trimming and J lost 8 bases; unmatched junction nucleotides: 11. CDR3 nucleotide sequence: TGTGCCAGCAGCTGGGACGACAGGGCGTCCCATTCACCCCTCCACTTT. As protein: CASSWDDRASHSPLHF. The full variable domain, completed using reference TRBV5-5 and TRBJ1-6, is DAGVTQSPTHLIKTRGQQVTLRCSPISGHKSVSWYQQVLGQGPQFIFQYYEKEERGRGNFPDRFSARQFPNYSSELNVNALLLGDSALYLCASSWDDRASHSPLHFGNGTRLTVT.

The chain has TRBV30 and TRBJ1-1; 7 bases match TRBD1. The germline V gene has CDR1 GTSNPN and CDR2 SVGIG (reference sequence). With 3 bases clipped from V and 3 bases from J, the junction kept 4 bases outside the gene matches. The length of the CDR3 is 13 residues. CDR3 protein: CAWRETGYTEAFF. CDR3 bases: TGTGCCTGGAGGGAGACAGGGTACACTGAAGCTTTCTTT.

This rearrangement joins TRBV7-9 to TRBJ1-5; possible D gene TRBD1, 5 bases. Trimming cost V 5 bases and J 0 bases, with 5 bases left between them. CDR1 and CDR2 from the germline V gene are SEHNR and FQNEAQ (reference sequence). The CDR3 is 13 amino acids. This CDR3 reads CASSDSSNQPQHF. CDR3 nucleotides: TGTGCCAGCAGCGACAGTAGCAATCAGCCCCAGCATTTT.

This chain links TRBV4-1 with TRBJ2-3; D uncertain. The CDR3 consists of 13 residues. V dropped 1 base and J dropped 2 bases, with 4 bases sitting between them. Germline loops: CDR1 MGHRA, CDR2 YSYEKL. The DNA for the CDR3 is TGCGCCAGCAGCCAAGTGACCACAGATACGCAGTATTTT. Translation: CASSQVTTDTQYF.

This clone was seen just once. The chain links TRBV6-4 to TRBJ1-4; perhaps TRBD1 as D (6 bases). This CDR3 has 15 residues. Looked up from germline, CDR1 is MRHNA and CDR2 is SNTAGT. Deletions cut 0 bases from V and 8 bases from J, with 13 bases between. DNA for the CDR3: TGTGCCAGCAGTGACTCGGGGGGGCCATCCGAAAAACTGTTTTTT. This codes for CASSDSGGPSEKLFF.

A single count supports this clone. The chain uses TRBV19 and TRBJ2-1, with D perhaps matching TRBD1 (5 bases). The CDR3 loop spans 12 amino acids. Trimming cost V 5 bases and J 8 bases, with 10 bases left between them. Germline lookup yields CDR1 LNHDA and CDR2 SQIVND (reference sequence). CDR3 region: CASSAQGYEQFF. Written as DNA, the CDR3 is TGTGCCAGTAGTGCTCAGGGCTATGAGCAGTTCTTC.

The V gene is TRBV7-2, the J gene TRBJ2-3; D uncertain. The V gene's germline CDR1 is SGHTA and CDR2 FQGNSA. The CDR3 length is 12 residues. Trimming cost V 5 bases and J 2 bases, with 5 bases left between them. CDR3 protein: CASSSLTDTQYF. The CDR3 bases are TGTGCCAGCAGCAGCCTCACAGATACGCAGTATTTT.

The chain employs TRBV2 and TRBJ1-2; the D gene is possibly TRBD1 (5 bases). Trimming pared 6 bases from V and 4 bases from J, leaving 12 bases between. CDR1 is SNHLY and CDR2 is FYNNEI in the germline V gene. This CDR3 has 13 amino acids. CDR3 sequence reads: CASRGEVTYGYTF. CDR3 nucleotides: TGTGCCAGCAGGGGGGAGGTAACCTATGGCTACACCTTC. Variable domain in full (rest from reference TRBV2 and TRBJ1-2): EPEVTQTPSHQVTQMGQEVILRCVPISNHLYFYWYRQILGQKVEFLVSFYNNEISEKSEIFDDQFSVERPDGSNFTLKIRSTKLEDSAMYFCASRGEVTYGYTFGSGTRLTVV.

The chain joins TRBV6-5 to TRBJ2-7; D is uncertain. Germline-derived CDR1 and CDR2 are MNHEY and SVGAGI. CDR3 length equals 14 residues. Trimming took 2 bases from V and 3 from J, leaving 11 bases between them. This chain's CDR3 is CASSYGGSNYEQYF. The CDR3 DNA sequence: TGTGCCAGCAGTTACGGCGGCAGTAACTACGAGCAGTACTTC.

This chain uses TRBV28 with TRBJ2-5; 8 nucleotides align to TRBD2. V lost 6 bases to trimming and J lost 5 bases; unmatched junction nucleotides: 11. CDR1 MDHEN and CDR2 SYDVKM come from the germline V gene. CDR3 length equals 15 residues. CDR3 sequence: CASSKSGRGGETQYF. The CDR3 nucleotides are TGTGCCAGCAGCAAGAGCGGGAGAGGGGGGGAGACCCAGTACTTC.

The rearrangement joins TRBV6-5 to TRBJ2-7, with a possible D match to TRBD2 (6 bases). V gave up 5 bases and J gave up 1 base, with 12 bases separating them. The CDR3 runs 14 residues. Per the germline V gene, CDR1 is MNHEY and CDR2 is SVGAGI. CDR3 loop: CASSRNGGSYEQYF. The CDR3 region has the DNA TGTGCCAGCAGTCGAAACGGGGGATCCTACGAGCAGTACTTC.

The rearrangement links TRBV9 to TRBJ1-3, with 9 bases fitting TRBD1. The germline V gene encodes CDR1 SGDLS and CDR2 YYNGEE. J was trimmed by 4 bases and V by 4 bases; bases with no gene match: 6. The CDR3 loop spans 15 amino acids. The CDR3 spells CASSIPGTGGNTIYF. CDR3 DNA sequence: TGTGCCAGCAGCATACCCGGGACAGGGGGAAACACCATATATTTT.

The table lists this clone with a few counts. The chain uses TRBV5-1 and TRBJ2-2; 11 bases agree with TRBD2. The junction had 8 bases not matched to a gene; V was cut back by 3 bases and J by 4 bases. This CDR3 has 17 residues. Germline CDR1 reads SGHRS; CDR2 reads YFSETQ. In DNA, the CDR3 is TGCGCCAGCAGCTCAACCTTAGCGGGAGGGGTCACCGGGGAGCTGTTTTTT. Translating gives CASSSTLAGGVTGELFF.

The V and J genes are TRBV14 and TRBJ2-7; D unclear. Germline V gives CDR1 SGHDN, CDR2 FVKESK. V was clipped by 4 bases and J by 1 base, with 5 bases between them. The length of the CDR3 is 12 residues. The DNA for the CDR3 is TGTGCCAGCAGCCGACATTCCTACGAGCAGTACTTC. Protein: CASSRHSYEQYF.

This chain links TRBV6-5 with TRBJ2-2; D is unresolved. Germline V lookup: CDR1 MNHEY, CDR2 SVGAGI. The CDR3 covers 13 residues. Trimming removed 4 bases at V and 3 bases at J, with 6 bases between. The CDR3 nucleotides are TGTGCCAGCAGTTCCCGGGACACCGGGGAGCTGTTTTTT. Protein product: CASSSRDTGELFF.

The CDR3 region has the DNA TGTGCCAGCCGCTTCTCCTATAGCACAGATACGCAGTATTTT. Translating it yields CASRFSYSTDTQYF. The chain is built from TRBV27 and TRBJ2-3; D is undetermined. CDR3 length: 14 amino acids. The germline gives CDR1 MNHEY, CDR2 SMNVEV (reference sequence). The germline V and J ends were trimmed by 8 bases and 0 bases, with 12 bases remaining between them.

On this clone: This sample also contains other DNA sequences that code for the same CDR3. J is TRBJ2-7 and V is TRBV6-5; D not resolved. Germline CDR1 and CDR2: MNHEY and SVGAGI. The CDR3 contains 15 residues. V dropped 0 bases and J dropped 1 base, with 10 bases sitting between them. The CDR3 DNA follows: TGTGCCAGCAGTTACTCGAGTCTAGGTTCCTACGAGCAGTACTTC. Translated: CASSYSSLGSYEQYF.

In its sample, this clone is medium-sized. V and J are TRBV4-3 and TRBJ2-3; D is perhaps TRBD1 (6 bases). CDR1 is LGHNA and CDR2 is YSLEER in the germline V gene. CDR3 length: 16 residues. The V end lost 4 bases, the J end lost 3 bases, and 17 bases lay between the germline ends. The CDR3 DNA follows: TGCGCCAGCAGCCCCTACCGAGACAGGATAACAGATACGCAGTATTTT. This gives the protein CASSPYRDRITDTQYF.

V and J are TRBV2 and TRBJ2-3, with TRBD2 identical over 10 bases. V trimming: 3 bases; J trimming: 6 bases; junction bases outside the gene matches: 9. Germline V gene data show CDR1 as SNHLY and CDR2 as FYNNEI. The length of the CDR3 is 16 residues. This CDR3 reads CASSEESGRAKDTQYF. The CDR3, as DNA: TGTGCCAGCAGTGAGGAAAGCGGGAGGGCCAAGGATACGCAGTATTTT.

The chain recombines TRBV28 with TRBJ1-2; D is possibly TRBD1 (6 bases). Germline CDR1 is MDHEN and CDR2 is SYDVKM. This CDR3 is built from 15 residues. Trimming pared 5 bases from V and 5 bases from J, leaving 18 bases between. CDR3 region: CASSMPRGAAYGYTF. CDR3 in DNA: TGTGCCAGCAGTATGCCAAGGGGGGCGGCGTATGGCTACACCTTC.